These 13 T cell receptor beta chains came from one sample sequenced in a study of blood T cell repertoires in COVID-19. This table comes from immunoSEQ multiplex PCR, and its TCRdb copy is limited to in-frame clones, with some not included. Seen here are around 300,000 clones, 70% to 90% observed once, and the top ten hold 6% to 8%. The sequencing input was peripheral blood. The receptors come from a woman aged 45-59 years with COVID-19, enrolled during active disease.

This clone is a singleton in its sample. This chain links TRBV6-2 or TRBV6-3 with TRBJ1-2, with a possible D match to TRBD1 (6 bases). Trimming shortened V by 2 bases and J by 8 bases, and 15 bases separated the two germline ends. The CDR3 totals 14 residues. From germline, CDR1 is MNHEY and CDR2 SVGEGT. The CDR3: CASSYGQLTEGYTF. The CDR3 region has the DNA TGTGCCAGCAGTTACGGACAGTTGACTGAGGGCTACACCTTC.

The CDR3 DNA is TGTGCCAGCAGCCAAAGAAGACAGACTAACTATGGCTACACCTTC. It is translated as CASSQRRQTNYGYTF. J is TRBJ1-2 and V is TRBV14; a weak D match, TRBD1 (5 bases). Per the germline V gene, CDR1 is SGHDN and CDR2 is FVKESK. The CDR3 has 15 amino acids. V was clipped by 2 bases and J by 0 bases, with 10 bases between them.

This sequence joins TRBV3-1 (or the pseudogene TRBV3-2) and TRBJ2-1, with 10 bases aligning to TRBD2. The ends lost 1 base at V and 1 base at J; junction bases unmatched: 10. Germline loops: CDR1 LGHDT, CDR2 YNNKEL (reference sequence). The CDR3 extends over 19 amino acids. CDR3 protein: CASSQVSTRTSGSYNEQFF. In nucleotides, the CDR3 is TGTGCCAGCAGCCAAGTCTCAACCCGGACTAGCGGTTCCTACAATGAGCAGTTCTTC.

The chain has TRBV2 and TRBJ1-2, with 9 positions matching TRBD1. V lost 7 bases to trimming and J lost 4 bases; unmatched junction nucleotides: 7. The CDR3 covers 14 residues. Per the germline V gene, CDR1 is SNHLY and CDR2 is FYNNEI. The CDR3 nucleotides are TGTGCCAGCACCCGGGACAGGGAGACCTATGGCTACACCTTC. Its translation is CASTRDRETYGYTF.

The genes are TRBV4-1 and TRBJ1-2; 7 nucleotides line up with TRBD1. The J segment lost 6 bases and the V segment lost 3 bases, leaving 16 bases of the junction unmatched. There are 17 residues in the CDR3. The V gene's germline CDR1 is MGHRA and CDR2 YSYEKL. The CDR3 region has the DNA TGCGCCAGCAGCCACCCGACAGGGCGAGGGAAGATTAATGGCTACACCTTC. Its translation is CASSHPTGRGKINGYTF.

The chain uses TRBV5-6 and TRBJ1-6, with TRBD1 as a possible D gene (6 bases). The V end lost 1 base, the J end lost 8 bases, and 16 bases lay between the germline ends. The CDR3 is made up of 16 amino acids. The V gene's germline CDR1 is SGHDT and CDR2 YYEEEE. Here the CDR3 reads CASSLRGNQAHSPLHF. The CDR3 DNA is TGTGCCAGCAGCTTGAGGGGGAATCAAGCCCATTCACCCCTCCACTTT. The variable domain in full, completed from reference TRBV5-6 and TRBJ1-6, reads DAGVTQSPTHLIKTRGQQVTLRCSPKSGHDTVSWYQQALGQGPQFIFQYYEEEERQRGNFPDRFSGHQFPNYSSELNVNALLLGDSALYLCASSLRGNQAHSPLHFGNGTRLTVT.

The V and J genes are TRBV24-1 and TRBJ1-2, with D uncertain. Trimming removed 4 bases at V and 1 base at J, with 6 bases between. Germline loops: CDR1 KGHDR, CDR2 SFDVKD. The CDR3 spans 13 residues. For the CDR3, the DNA is TGTGCCACCAGTGACGAACTTAACTATGGCTACACCTTC. Protein product: CATSDELNYGYTF.

The rearrangement uses TRBV2 and TRBJ1-2; 12 nucleotides align to TRBD1. The germline gives CDR1 SNHLY, CDR2 FYNNEI. The CDR3 has 14 amino acids. After removal of 8 bases from V and 4 bases from J, the junction contained 5 bases not matched to a gene. The CDR3 region is CASAGTGGSYGYTF. Here the CDR3 DNA reads TGTGCCAGCGCCGGGACAGGGGGCTCCTATGGCTACACCTTC.

V usage is TRBV9 and J usage is TRBJ1-4, with D possibly being TRBD1 (5 bases). V was clipped by 0 bases and J by 7 bases, with 16 bases between them. This CDR3 contains 16 residues. The V gene's germline CDR1 is SGDLS and CDR2 YYNGEE. CDR3 amino acids: CASSVGEGRGSEKLFF. As DNA, the CDR3 is TGTGCCAGCAGCGTAGGGGAGGGGCGAGGAAGTGAAAAACTGTTTTTT.

The chain recombines TRBV19 with TRBJ2-2; TRBD1 might be the D (6 bases). Germline-derived CDR1 and CDR2 are LNHDA and SQIVND (reference sequence). The CDR3 loop spans 14 amino acids. V was trimmed by 10 bases and J by 3 bases, leaving 15 bases between them. CDR3 nucleotide sequence: TGTGCCATTCTAGCAGGGGAACACACCGGGGAGCTGTTTTTT. Translated: CAILAGEHTGELFF.

This chain links TRBV20-1 with TRBJ2-7; a weak D match, TRBD1 (6 bases). Trimming left V 3 bases short and J 1 base short, with 16 bases between. Germline V CDR1 and CDR2: DFQATT, SNEGSKA (reference sequence). This CDR3 is 15 amino acids long. CDR3 bases: TGCAGTGCTAGTTCCGGGCAGGGGTTATCCTACGAGCAGTACTTC. As protein: CSASSGQGLSYEQYF.

CDR3 sequence reads: CASSLLLAGGRYEQYF. CDR3 DNA: TGTGCCAGCAGCTTGCTGCTAGCGGGAGGACGGTACGAGCAGTACTTC. The V and J genes are TRBV5-5 and TRBJ2-7; TRBD2 aligns across 11 bases. V was pared by 1 base and J by 4 bases, with 7 bases of the junction left unmatched. CDR1 and CDR2 from the germline V gene are SGHKS and YYEKEE (reference sequence). The CDR3 extends over 16 amino acids.

This chain connects TRBV7-9 to TRBJ2-7, with TRBD2 matching 11 bases. CDR1 and CDR2 from the germline V gene are SEHNR and FQNEAQ (reference sequence). Losses at the gene ends were 5 bases for V and 7 bases for J; bases not matched to a gene: 16. This CDR3 is 17 amino acids long. The CDR3 loop is CASSHPGGLAGGVEQYF. In nucleotides, the CDR3 is TGTGCCAGCAGCCATCCCGGCGGGCTAGCGGGAGGAGTGGAGCAGTACTTC.